A selection of T cell receptor beta chains follows, all from one sample in a study of blood T cell repertoires in COVID-19. Method: immunoSEQ multiplex PCR; TCRdb's copy keeps in-frame clones and lacks some. The sample lists about 150,000 clones; approximately 83% were seen once. Sequencing was performed on peripheral blood. Receptors originate from an older woman with COVID-19, enrolled during active disease. The CDR3 runs from the conserved cysteine through the conserved F or W. Fields, in order: V gene, CDR3 length, CDR3 protein.

v_gene: TRBV9; len: 15; CDR3aa: CASSVSAGGLNEQFF
v_gene: TRBV6-6; len: 14; CDR3aa: CASSSKGAGTEAFF
v_gene: TRBV6-5; len: 13; CDR3aa: CASREGGTNGYTF
v_gene: TRBV7-9; len: 16; CDR3aa: CASSSSDRGPGNTIYF
v_gene: TRBV18; len: 16; CDR3aa: CASSPPGGGGGHEQFF
v_gene: TRBV2; len: 15; CDR3aa: CASSERARSNQPQHF
v_gene: TRBV7-3; len: 14; CDR3aa: CASSLSPGVTEAFF
v_gene: TRBV27; len: 12; CDR3aa: CASSVPGGEQFF
v_gene: TRBV5-1; len: 14; CDR3aa: CASSLTGPVNEQFF
v_gene: TRBV27; len: 13; CDR3aa: CASSLGRNTEAFF
v_gene: TRBV2; len: 11; CDR3aa: CASSDYSTQYF
v_gene: TRBV18; len: 14; CDR3aa: CASSLENRATEAFF
v_gene: TRBV7-9; len: 15; CDR3aa: CASSTGQGAHEKLFF
v_gene: TRBV7-3; len: 15; CDR3aa: CASSLGGNPTGELFF
v_gene: TRBV3-1/TRBV3-2; len: 13; CDR3aa: CASSSSRDSPLHF
v_gene: TRBV7-3; len: 15; CDR3aa: CASSISSGGSNEQFF
v_gene: TRBV5-4; len: 17; CDR3aa: CASSRPGAPVSADTQYF
v_gene: TRBV14; len: 13; CDR3aa: CASSQLGANVLTF
v_gene: TRBV7-2; len: 14; CDR3aa: CASSLMGAGTEAFF
v_gene: TRBV5-1; len: 18; CDR3aa: CASSITLGFRGGTDTQYF
v_gene: TRBV6-5; len: 15; CDR3aa: CATGGAATGANVLTF
v_gene: TRBV18; len: 17; CDR3aa: CASSPRGRGAVKTEAFF
v_gene: TRBV6-1; len: 13; CDR3aa: CASSDYRASTLHF
v_gene: TRBV4-1; len: 15; CDR3aa: CASRRLAELSYEQYF
v_gene: TRBV7-2; len: 15; CDR3aa: CASSPLAGEGNEQFF
v_gene: TRBV4-1; len: 15; CDR3aa: CASSQESGSGNIQYF
v_gene: TRBV29-1; len: 11; CDR3aa: CSINRADTQYF
v_gene: TRBV3-1/TRBV3-2; len: 15; CDR3aa: CASSQAQGAGNTIYF
v_gene: TRBV2; len: 13; CDR3aa: CARRGTGNEKLFF
v_gene: TRBV5-1; len: 14; CDR3aa: CASSSGTGGEKLFF
v_gene: TRBV5-6; len: 19; CDR3aa: CASSGPRDRGRVAKNIQYF
v_gene: TRBV3-1/TRBV3-2; len: 15; CDR3aa: CASSQGGGGEEKLFF
v_gene: TRBV6-1; len: 14; CDR3aa: CASSEARGGYGYTF
v_gene: TRBV5-6; len: 11; CDR3aa: CASSKTGGYTF
v_gene: TRBV3-1/TRBV3-2; len: 14; CDR3aa: CASSQVRGYYGYTF
v_gene: TRBV27; len: 13; CDR3aa: CAIRDRGNTEAFF
v_gene: TRBV7-9; len: 16; CDR3aa: CASSSTRLLSGNTIYF
v_gene: TRBV6-5; len: 15; CDR3aa: CASSFPGTGKNEQFF
v_gene: TRBV27; len: 12; CDR3aa: CASRGGRAEAFF